Below, 19 T cell receptor beta chains from the same sample are listed, as sequenced in a study of blood T cell repertoires in COVID-19 (TCRdb year 2020). The library was generated by the immunoSEQ multiplex PCR assay. Here the immuneACCESS table is served through TCRdb, limited to in-frame sequences with V and J called. Missing clones are a known gap in these copies; in checked studies unresolved V genes cover under half, and the rest lacks a known reason. Counted in this sample were just over 150,000 clones; 80% to 90% of them appeared once. The ten largest clones take up 9% to 10% of the sample. Input material: peripheral blood. These TCRs come from a woman in her forties or fifties with acute or convalescent COVID-19.

The CDR3 sequence is CASSPLQGASTDTQYF. DNA of the CDR3: TGTGCCAGCTCACCACTTCAGGGGGCTTCCACAGATACGCAGTATTTT. The chain joins TRBV18 to TRBJ2-3; TRBD1 aligns across 8 bases. CDR1 is KGHSH and CDR2 is LQKENI in the germline V gene. The CDR3 runs to 16 residues. V was pared by 1 base and J by 2 bases, with 5 bases of the junction left unmatched. The whole variable domain, filled in from reference TRBV18 and TRBJ2-3, reads NAGVMQNPRHLVRRRGQEARLRCSPMKGHSHVYWYRQLPEEGLKFMVYLQKENIIDESGMPKERFSAEFPKEGPSILRIQQVVRGDSAAYFCASSPLQGASTDTQYFGPGTRLTVL.

The chain couples TRBV6-2 or TRBV6-3 to TRBJ1-2, with TRBD1 matching over 8 bases. The CDR3 is 16 amino acids. V dropped 5 bases and J dropped 2; count of bases not matched to a gene: 10. Germline V gene lookup returns CDR1 MNHEY and CDR2 SVGEGT. The CDR3 protein is CASSQTRQGTNYGYTF. For the CDR3, the DNA is TGTGCCAGCAGTCAGACCCGACAGGGGACCAACTATGGCTACACCTTC.

This clone was observed a handful of times. V is TRBV28 and J is TRBJ2-5, with TRBD2 matching over 7 bases. The CDR3 runs to 15 residues. Trimming removed 7 bases from V and 4 bases from J; junction bases left unmatched: 12. Germline V lookup: CDR1 MDHEN, CDR2 SYDVKM. The CDR3 DNA follows: TGTGCCAGCACGGGGGGAAGTACGGGAGTAGAGACCCAGTACTTC. Its translation: CASTGGSTGVETQYF.

The genes are TRBV29-1 and TRBJ2-1; the D is unclear. Germline V gives CDR1 SQVTM, CDR2 ANQGSEA. There are 12 residues in the CDR3. V lost 0 bases to trimming and J lost 7 bases, with 7 bases between them. CDR3 nucleotides: TGCAGCGTTGAAGATTTGTTAAATGAGCAGTTCTTC. This codes for CSVEDLLNEQFF.

The chain has TRBV19 and TRBJ2-1; 15 nucleotides align to TRBD2. The CDR3 spans 18 residues. J lost 2 bases, V lost 3 bases, and 5 bases had no gene match. The germline gives CDR1 LNHDA, CDR2 SQIVND (reference sequence). The DNA for the CDR3 is TGTGCCAGTAGTATTGGACTAGCGGGAGGGTGGCCCTACAATGAGCAGTTCTTC. This sequence encodes CASSIGLAGGWPYNEQFF.

The J gene is TRBJ2-5, the V gene TRBV10-3, with TRBD2 matching over 10 bases. Germline-derived CDR1 and CDR2 are ENHRY and SYGVKD. The CDR3 length is 15 residues. The V gene end was trimmed by 10 bases and the J gene end by 2 bases; junction bases not matched to a gene: 10. The CDR3 nucleotides are TGTGCCACCCCGCCGGGACTAGCGAAACAAGAGACCCAGTACTTC. It specifies CATPPGLAKQETQYF.

V and J are TRBV9 and TRBJ2-3; 8 nucleotides line up with TRBD2. Germline V gene lookup returns CDR1 SGDLS and CDR2 YYNGEE. The CDR3 loop spans 15 amino acids. Germline trimming cut 5 bases from V and 4 bases from J; bases unmatched to any gene: 9. The CDR3 spells CASRHNIAGPDTQYF. In nucleotides, the CDR3 is TGTGCCAGCAGGCATAATATAGCGGGGCCAGATACGCAGTATTTT.

This chain links TRBV24-1 with TRBJ2-7; 9 nucleotides align to TRBD2. The germline gives CDR1 KGHDR, CDR2 SFDVKD. CDR3 length: 18 residues. J was trimmed by 3 bases and V by 4 bases; bases with no gene match: 15. CDR3 nucleotide sequence: TGTGCCACCAGTGACCCCCGGGGAGCTAGCGGGACCCACTACGAGCAGTACTTC. Its translation is CATSDPRGASGTHYEQYF.

The V call is TRBV11-3, the J call TRBJ2-1; D is uncertain. Per germline, CDR1 SGHNT and CDR2 YENEEA. The CDR3 covers 15 residues. Between the trimmed V and J ends, which lost 1 base and 9 bases, there was a span of 16 bases. The CDR3 bases are TGTGCCAGCAGCTTAGGAGTTGATAGCTATGGTGAGCAGTTCTTC. The encoded protein is CASSLGVDSYGEQFF.

The chain couples TRBV4-3 to TRBJ2-2; 7 nucleotides match TRBD1. The CDR3 has 15 amino acids. J gave up 4 bases and V 0 bases, and 2 bases lay outside the gene matches. Looked up from germline, CDR1 is LGHNA and CDR2 is YSLEER. The CDR3 region has the DNA TGCGCCAGCAGCCAAGAGTACAGGGGCACCGGGGAGCTGTTTTTT. As protein: CASSQEYRGTGELFF.

The V call is TRBV19, the J call TRBJ1-1; D unresolved. Germline V gives CDR1 LNHDA, CDR2 SQIVND (reference sequence). The CDR3 runs 13 residues. Trimming shortened V by 1 base and J by 6 bases, and 9 bases separated the two germline ends. CDR3 nucleotide sequence: TGTGCCAGTAGTATAGGGAAGAGGGCTGAAGCTTTCTTT. It specifies CASSIGKRAEAFF. Full variable domain (outside the CDR3, taken from reference TRBV19 and TRBJ1-1): DGGITQSPKYLFRKEGQNVTLSCEQNLNHDAMYWYRQDPGQGLRLIYYSQIVNDFQKGDIAEGYSVSREKKESFPLTVTSAQKNPTAFYLCASSIGKRAEAFFGQGTRLTVV.

The chain couples TRBV6-5 to TRBJ2-7, with a tentative D call TRBD1 (5 bases). Trimming took off 4 bases at V and 2 bases at J, with 12 bases between the two ends. The CDR3 has 14 amino acids. CDR1 MNHEY and CDR2 SVGAGI come from the germline V gene. The CDR3 region has the DNA TGTGCCAGCAGTTTCCGACAGACTGCCTACGAGCAGTACTTC. This encodes CASSFRQTAYEQYF.

J is TRBJ1-6 and V is TRBV9; TRBD1 agrees at 9 bases. CDR1 is SGDLS and CDR2 is YYNGEE in the germline V gene. Trimming at V came to 4 bases and at J to 10 bases, leaving 9 bases not matched to a gene. This CDR3 spans 15 amino acids. CDR3 DNA sequence: TGTGCCAGCAGCCCGGGACAGGGAGTAAGGTCACCCCTCCACTTT. Its protein product is CASSPGQGVRSPLHF.

The chain carries TRBV7-2 and TRBJ1-4, with 9 positions matching TRBD1. The CDR3 consists of 18 residues. Germline CDR1 and CDR2: SGHTA and FQGNSA. The junction had 6 bases not matched to a gene; V was cut back by 1 base and J by 0 bases. CDR3 sequence reads: CASSLEWDRVATNEKLFF. The CDR3 coding sequence is TGTGCCAGCAGCTTAGAATGGGACAGGGTTGCAACTAATGAAAAACTGTTTTTT.

The chain couples TRBV15 to TRBJ1-2; TRBD1 matches at 8 bases. CDR1 is LNHNV and CDR2 is YYDKDF in the germline V gene (reference sequence). The CDR3 is made up of 15 amino acids. Unmatched junction bases numbered 11, after V lost 3 bases and J lost 8 bases. DNA for the CDR3: TGTGCCACCAGCAGCAGGACAGGGAGGGTCTCGGGCTACACCTTC. As protein: CATSSRTGRVSGYTF.

A few counts support this clone. This same CDR3 is encoded by further DNA sequences in the sample. This CDR3 reads CASNRQGPNTEAFF. CDR3 DNA sequence: TGTGCCAGCAATCGACAGGGACCAAACACTGAAGCTTTCTTT. The genes are TRBV27 and TRBJ1-1; 7 bases align to TRBD1. V lost 7 bases and J lost 2; bases outside the gene matches: 7. Germline lookup yields CDR1 MNHEY and CDR2 SMNVEV (reference sequence). The CDR3 spans 14 residues.

V gene TRBV4-1 combines with J gene TRBJ1-4; D is perhaps TRBD1 (5 bases). The CDR3 loop spans 15 amino acids. The germline V gene encodes CDR1 MGHRA and CDR2 YSYEKL. The germline V and J ends were trimmed by 0 bases and 7 bases, with 12 bases remaining between them. This chain's CDR3 is CASSQDLLGGEKLFF. The CDR3 coding sequence is TGCGCCAGCAGCCAAGATTTATTGGGGGGTGAAAAACTGTTTTTT.

The genes are TRBV19 and TRBJ1-2; D is uncertain. This CDR3 comprises 15 residues. CDR1 and CDR2 (germline): LNHDA, SQIVND (reference sequence). The ends were cut back, 3 bases at V and 0 bases at J, with 11 bases in the middle. The CDR3 region is CASSISTVPNYGYTF. The CDR3 nucleotides are TGTGCCAGTAGTATCTCGACTGTACCTAACTATGGCTACACCTTC.

The rearrangement links TRBV27 to TRBJ1-6; the match to TRBD1 covers 7 bases. Germline V gene data show CDR1 as MNHEY and CDR2 as SMNVEV (reference sequence). The junction had 6 bases not matched to a gene; V was cut back by 0 bases and J by 10 bases. The CDR3 spans 15 residues. The CDR3 here is CASSLSYRGGSPLHF. DNA of the CDR3: TGTGCCAGCAGTTTATCGTACAGGGGAGGCTCACCCCTCCACTTT.